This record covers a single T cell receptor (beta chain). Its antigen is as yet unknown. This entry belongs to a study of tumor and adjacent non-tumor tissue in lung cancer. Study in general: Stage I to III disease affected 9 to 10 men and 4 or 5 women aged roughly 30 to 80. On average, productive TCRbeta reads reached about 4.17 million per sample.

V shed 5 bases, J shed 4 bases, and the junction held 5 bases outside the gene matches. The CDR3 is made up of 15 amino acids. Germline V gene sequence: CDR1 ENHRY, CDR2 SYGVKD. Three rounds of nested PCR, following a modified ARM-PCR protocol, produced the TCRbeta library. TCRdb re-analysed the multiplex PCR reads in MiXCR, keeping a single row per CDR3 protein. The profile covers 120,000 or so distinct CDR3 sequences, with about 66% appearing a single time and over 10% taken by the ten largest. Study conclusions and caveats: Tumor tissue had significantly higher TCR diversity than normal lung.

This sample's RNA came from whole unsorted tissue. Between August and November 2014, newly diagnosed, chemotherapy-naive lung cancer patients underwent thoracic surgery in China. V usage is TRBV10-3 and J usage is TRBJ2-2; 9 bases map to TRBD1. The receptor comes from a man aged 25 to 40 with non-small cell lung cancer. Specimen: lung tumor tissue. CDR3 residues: CAISLSQGATGELFF. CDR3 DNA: TGTGCCATCAGTTTGTCACAGGGGGCCACCGGGGAGCTGTTTTTT.